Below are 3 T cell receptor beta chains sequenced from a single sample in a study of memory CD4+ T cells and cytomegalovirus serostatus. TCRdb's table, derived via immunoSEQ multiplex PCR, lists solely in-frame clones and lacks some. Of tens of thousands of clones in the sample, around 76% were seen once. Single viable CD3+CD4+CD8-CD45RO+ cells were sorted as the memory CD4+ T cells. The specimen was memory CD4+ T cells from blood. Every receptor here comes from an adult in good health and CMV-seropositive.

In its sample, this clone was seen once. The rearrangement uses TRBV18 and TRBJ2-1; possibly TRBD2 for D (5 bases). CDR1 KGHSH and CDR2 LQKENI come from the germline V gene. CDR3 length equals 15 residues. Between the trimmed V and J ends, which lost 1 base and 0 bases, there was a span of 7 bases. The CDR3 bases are TGTGCCAGCTCACCACGAGGGTACTCCTACAATGAGCAGTTCTTC. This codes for CASSPRGYSYNEQFF.

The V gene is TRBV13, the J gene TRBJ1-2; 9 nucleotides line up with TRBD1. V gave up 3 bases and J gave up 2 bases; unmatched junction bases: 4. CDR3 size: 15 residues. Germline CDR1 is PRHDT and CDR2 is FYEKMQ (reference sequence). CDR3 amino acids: CASSFRTGVNYGYTF. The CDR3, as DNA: TGTGCCAGCAGCTTCAGGACAGGGGTCAACTATGGCTACACCTTC.

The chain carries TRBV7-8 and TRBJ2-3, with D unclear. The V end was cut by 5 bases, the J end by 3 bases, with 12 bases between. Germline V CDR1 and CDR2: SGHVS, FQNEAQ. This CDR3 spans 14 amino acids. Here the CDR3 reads CASSTRFRTDTQYF. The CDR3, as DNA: TGTGCCAGCAGCACCAGGTTCCGGACAGATACGCAGTATTTT.